The 10 T cell receptor beta chains listed next were all sequenced from one sample in a study of T cells in Graves' hyperthyroidism and ophthalmopathy (dated by TCRdb to between 2017 and 2020). The receptor library was made with multiplex PCR. TCRdb names Illumina HiSeq 2000 as the instrument used. TCR beta CDR3 regions were amplified from RNA transcripts. For the first round of RT-PCR on the TCR CDR3, the HTBI primer set was used together with the Qiagen OneStep RT-PCR kit. Starting from the raw public reads, TCRdb applied fastp trimming at Q25, assembled clones with MiXCR and retained in-frame beta chains. CDR3 protein sequences are deduplicated, and each keeps its most common genes and DNA. Across this sample there are roughly 630,000 distinct CDR3 sequences, with around 14% seen only once. Roughly 7.3% of the sample is in the top ten clones. The specimen sequenced was blood. Source of these receptors: a young woman with Graves' hyperthyroidism.

A few counts support this clonotype. The rearrangement uses TRBV7-9 and TRBJ2-2; 8 bases map to TRBD2. V lost 5 bases to trimming and J lost 4 bases; unmatched junction nucleotides: 9. The germline V gene has CDR1 SEHNR and CDR2 FQNEAQ (reference sequence). The length of the CDR3 is 16 residues. The CDR3 spells CASSLLGGRITGELFF. Written as DNA, the CDR3 is TGTGCCAGCAGCCTCCTTGGCGGGAGGATCACCGGGGAGCTGTTTTTT.

This clonotype was seen many times. The chain uses TRBV30 and TRBJ2-4; 7 nucleotides match TRBD1. V lost 1 base, J lost 1 base, and 4 bases stayed unmatched. CDR3 length equals 15 residues. CDR1 and CDR2 (germline): GTSNPN, SVGIG (reference sequence). The DNA of the CDR3 is TGTGCCTGGAGTGGGAAGGGGGCGGCCAAAAACATTCAGTACTTC. This gives the protein CAWSGKGAAKNIQYF.

This clonotype appeared a single time. A clone one base away is much larger, so this may be a read error. This chain uses TRBV6-5 with TRBJ2-1; possible D gene TRBD2, 5 bases. The CDR3 is 15 residues long. The V and J ends lost 0 bases and 0 bases respectively, with 6 bases between them. Germline V gene data show CDR1 as MNHEY and CDR2 as SVGAGI. CDR3 nucleotides: TGTGCCAGCAGTTACTCGGGAGCCTCCTACAATGAGCAGTTCTTC. Translating it yields CASSYSGASYNEQFF.

The chain carries TRBV11-2 and TRBJ2-1; TRBD1 matches at 7 bases. The CDR3 is 16 residues long. J was trimmed by 5 bases and V by 2 bases; bases with no gene match: 9. Germline V gene lookup returns CDR1 SGHAT and CDR2 FQNNGV. The DNA of the CDR3 is TGTGCCAGCAGCTTAAGCAACCCTACAGGGGACAATGAGCAGTTCTTC. Residues: CASSLSNPTGDNEQFF.

This clonotype showed up many times. V and J are TRBV4-1 and TRBJ1-2; 8 nucleotides agree with TRBD1. The V gene's germline CDR1 is MGHRA and CDR2 YSYEKL. V was pared by 0 bases and J by 3 bases, with 0 bases of the junction left unmatched. The CDR3 totals 14 residues. CDR3 nucleotides: TGCGCCAGCAGCCAAGAACAGGGGGACTATGGCTACACCTTC. This sequence encodes CASSQEQGDYGYTF.

The table lists this clonotype with a few counts. The chain joins TRBV12-3 or TRBV12-4 to TRBJ2-4, with 11 bases aligning to TRBD2. After removal of 4 bases from V and 9 bases from J, the junction contained 2 bases not matched to a gene. The CDR3 is 13 residues long. As DNA, the CDR3 is TGTGCCAGCAGTTCGGGACTAGCGGTCATTCAGTACTTC. The encoded protein is CASSSGLAVIQYF.

This clonotype was counted a few times. A much more abundant neighbour one base away suggests this may be a read error. The chain joins TRBV30 to TRBJ1-2, with 8 nucleotides matching TRBD1. This CDR3 is built from 15 residues. Germline V lookup: CDR1 GTSNPN, CDR2 SVGIG (reference sequence). Trimming removed 3 bases from V and 7 bases from J; junction bases left unmatched: 13. The CDR3 loop is CAWSSFRGRTCGYTF. The CDR3 coding sequence is TGTGCCTGGAGCAGTTTCAGGGGGCGAACCTGTGGCTACACCTTC.

The CDR3 DNA follows: TGCGCCAGCAGCCGGACCGGGACATCCCAGGAAGGGGAGCTGTTTTTT. Its translation is CASSRTGTSQEGELFF. V and J are TRBV4-3 and TRBJ2-2; D might be TRBD1 (6 bases). Trimming pared 4 bases from V and 8 bases from J, leaving 20 bases between. Germline V gene lookup returns CDR1 LGHNA and CDR2 YSLEER. The CDR3 length is 16 residues.

This clonotype was seen many times. This rearrangement joins TRBV10-3 to TRBJ2-3; 8 positions agree with TRBD1. The CDR3 is 14 residues long. Unmatched junction bases numbered 3, after V lost 6 bases and J lost 1 base. The V gene's germline CDR1 is ENHRY and CDR2 SYGVKD. CDR3 residues: CAIRETGGTDTQYF. The CDR3 nucleotides read TGTGCCATCAGGGAGACAGGGGGCACAGATACGCAGTATTTT.

This clonotype was picked up many times. The V and J genes are TRBV27 and TRBJ2-7; D gene unclear. Germline CDR1 and CDR2: MNHEY and SMNVEV (reference sequence). CDR3 length: 11 amino acids. With 3 bases removed from V and 5 bases from J, the gap between germline ends came to 5 bases. This CDR3 is CASSFMNEQYF. CDR3 DNA: TGTGCCAGCAGTTTTATGAACGAGCAGTACTTC.